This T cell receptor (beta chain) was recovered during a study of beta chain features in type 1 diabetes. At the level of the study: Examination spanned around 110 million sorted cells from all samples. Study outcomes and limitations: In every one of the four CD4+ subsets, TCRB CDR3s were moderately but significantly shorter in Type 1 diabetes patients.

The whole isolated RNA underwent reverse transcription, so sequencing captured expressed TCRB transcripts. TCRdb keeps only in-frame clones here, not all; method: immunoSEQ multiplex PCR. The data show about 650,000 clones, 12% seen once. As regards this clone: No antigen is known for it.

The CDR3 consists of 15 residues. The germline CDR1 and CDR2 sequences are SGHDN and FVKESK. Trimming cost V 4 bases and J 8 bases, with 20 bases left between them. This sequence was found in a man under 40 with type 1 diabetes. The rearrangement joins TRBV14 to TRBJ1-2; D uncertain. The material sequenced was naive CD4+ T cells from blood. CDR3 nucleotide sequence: TGTGCCAGCAGCCCTCAGAGCTGGAGCGCTCGGGGCTACACCTTC. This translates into CASSPQSWSARGYTF.